Given below is one TCR beta chain in context. CDR1 is SNHLY, CDR2 FYNNEI, per germline. The V end was cut by 8 bases, the J end by 5 bases, with 24 bases between. The length of the CDR3 is 16 residues. Time point reported: blood at routine non-recurrence follow-up after resection. TCRdb recomputed calls from the 5' RACE reads with MiXCR, one row per CDR3 protein. The sample shows about 94,000 distinct CDR3 sequences, roughly 21% of them seen only once. This specimen belongs to a study of spatial heterogeneity in lung cancer. The receptor was derived from a male donor with early-stage non-small cell lung cancer. The chain employs TRBV2 and TRBJ1-2, with D tentatively TRBD1 (6 bases). Material: PBMCs, obtained at follow-up. The CDR3 is CASEPRRGAKTYGYTF. For the CDR3, the DNA is TGTGCCAGCGAACCCCGTCGGGGGGCGAAGACGTATGGCTACACCTTC.